This T cell receptor (beta chain) originates from a study of cytomegalovirus exposure and HLA in healthy donors. Study overall: There were 90 million to 140 million unique TCR beta sequences, drawn from about 190 million T cells, in an earlier analysis.

The donors gave bone marrow, and they were healthy. Germline V gene lookup returns CDR1 SGHVS and CDR2 FNYEAQ. The CDR3 is 16 residues long. Trimming removed 2 bases from V and 4 bases from J; junction bases left unmatched: 10. Vbeta (60) and Jbeta (13) primers were used in the PCR. TCRdb keeps only in-frame clones here, not all; method: immunoSEQ multiplex PCR. Found here are 150,000 or so clones, roughly three quarters of them singletons; the top ten hold about 3%. The source is a male donor in good health and CMV-seronegative. Sequencing used PBMCs. The chain combines TRBV7-6 with TRBJ1-1, with 7 positions matching TRBD1. Written as DNA, the CDR3 is TGTGCCAGCAGCTTAAAGTTAGGAGACAGGGTCACTGAAGCTTTCTTT. Encoded protein: CASSLKLGDRVTEAFF.